Below are 32 T cell receptor beta chains sequenced from a single sample in a study of Ad26.COV2.S vaccination and SARS-CoV-2 variants. Measured with immunoSEQ multiplex PCR; TCRdb has only the in-frame clones, and not every one. The sample contains some 340,000 clones, around 84% of which appear only once. Regarding treatment: about 20 received Ad26.COV2.S at low or high dose, single or two shots; a few received placebo; per-sample allocation not given. Sample collection was performed on day 63 after the first vaccine or placebo injection. Here the sequenced sample was peripheral blood, taken in a trial of Ad26.COV2.S vaccine versus placebo. These receptors all come from a person between 18 and 65 years old who received the Ad26.COV2.S COVID-19 vaccine or a placebo.

The DNA for the CDR3 is TGTGCCAGCAGCCAGGGTAGGTCTGGGGCCAACGTCCTGACTTTC. Translating it yields CASSQGRSGANVLTF. The genes are TRBV3-1 (or the pseudogene TRBV3-2) and TRBJ2-6; D unclear. This CDR3 has 15 residues. From germline, CDR1 is LGHDT and CDR2 YNNKEL (reference sequence). V was trimmed by 3 bases and J by 1 base, leaving 7 bases between them.

For the CDR3, the DNA is TGTGCCAGCAGCGTAGCCGGGGTCGGGACCGGGGAGCTGTTTTTT. Protein sequence: CASSVAGVGTGELFF. The chain has TRBV9 and TRBJ2-2; D is perhaps TRBD2 (5 bases). Deletions cut 0 bases from V and 5 bases from J, with 11 bases between. CDR1 and CDR2 (germline): SGDLS, YYNGEE. The CDR3 has 15 amino acids.

The J gene is TRBJ1-1, the V gene TRBV12-5, with 7 bases aligning to TRBD1. CDR3 length: 18 amino acids. Germline trimming cut 4 bases from V and 0 bases from J; bases unmatched to any gene: 14. Germline CDR1 reads LGHNT; CDR2 reads FRNRAP. The CDR3 DNA sequence: TGTGCTAGTGGTTCCCGGGACAGCTTCAACCCCATGAACACTGAAGCTTTCTTT. Encoded protein: CASGSRDSFNPMNTEAFF.

The sample holds one count of this clone. V gene TRBV15 combines with J gene TRBJ2-3; the match to TRBD2 covers 8 bases. Germline assignment: CDR1 LNHNV and CDR2 YYDKDF (reference sequence). The CDR3 is made up of 15 amino acids. V shed 3 bases and J 6 bases; nucleotides not matched to a gene: 8. The CDR3 coding sequence is TGTGCCACCAGCAGGGATCGGGGGGGCCTTGATACGCAGTATTTT. Translated: CATSRDRGGLDTQYF.

The CDR3 region has the DNA TGTGCCAGCAGCTCTAGTTGGCGACTTCGGGGGGCCAGCACAGATACGCAGTATTTT. Its protein product is CASSSSWRLRGASTDTQYF. The V gene is TRBV7-2, the J gene TRBJ2-3, with D perhaps TRBD2 (7 bases). Per the germline V gene, CDR1 is SGHTA and CDR2 is FQGNSA. V dropped 4 bases and J dropped 0 bases, with 23 bases sitting between them. This CDR3 contains 19 residues.

In this sample, this clone turned up a few times. This chain joins TRBV6-5 and TRBJ1-1, with unresolved D. V lost 3 bases, J lost 0 bases, and 11 bases lay in between. The V gene's germline CDR1 is MNHEY and CDR2 SVGAGI. CDR3 length: 15 amino acids. The CDR3: CASSYNRDLNTEAFF. CDR3 DNA sequence: TGTGCCAGCAGTTATAACCGGGATTTGAACACTGAAGCTTTCTTT.

The rearrangement links TRBV19 to TRBJ1-2; no clear D. Between the trimmed V and J ends, which lost 5 bases and 8 bases, there was a span of 9 bases. Germline V gene data show CDR1 as LNHDA and CDR2 as SQIVND (reference sequence). CDR3 size: 11 residues. The CDR3, as DNA: TGTGCCAGTAGTTCCCCGGGGGGCTACACCTTC. This codes for CASSSPGGYTF.

The chain employs TRBV12-3 or TRBV12-4 and TRBJ2-7, with unresolved D. With 8 bases removed from V and 0 bases from J, the gap between germline ends came to 11 bases. The CDR3 spans 13 residues. The DNA of the CDR3 is TGTGCCAGCCGTCTATGGGGCTCCTACGAGCAGTACTTC. This codes for CASRLWGSYEQYF.

The chain employs TRBV6-5 and TRBJ1-1; TRBD1 might be the D (5 bases). CDR1 is MNHEY and CDR2 is SVGAGI in the germline V gene. The V end was cut by 6 bases, the J end by 1 base, with 15 bases between. The CDR3 length is 15 residues. The CDR3 reads CASRRVRAQNTEAFF. CDR3 nucleotides: TGTGCCAGCAGACGGGTCAGGGCCCAGAACACTGAAGCTTTCTTT.

The V gene is TRBV2, the J gene TRBJ1-6; 7 nucleotides match TRBD1. The CDR3 has 16 amino acids. Germline lookup yields CDR1 SNHLY and CDR2 FYNNEI. V was pared by 4 bases and J by 6 bases, with 9 bases of the junction left unmatched. The CDR3 spells CASSVRQGVGNSPLHF. The CDR3 nucleotides read TGTGCCAGCAGTGTACGACAGGGAGTGGGTAATTCACCCCTCCACTTT.

The chain has TRBV2 and TRBJ2-1, with unresolved D. The germline gives CDR1 SNHLY, CDR2 FYNNEI. V was cut by 4 bases and J by 13 bases, with 11 bases left in between. The CDR3 contains 11 residues. The CDR3 loop reads CASSASMPQFF. The CDR3 nucleotides are TGTGCCAGCAGTGCCTCGATGCCCCAGTTCTTC.

This chain links TRBV5-4 with TRBJ1-6, with TRBD1 as a possible D gene (6 bases). Trimming stripped 0 bases from V and 3 bases from J, with 7 bases between. The CDR3 has 15 amino acids. Germline V gene data show CDR1 as SGHNT and CDR2 as YYREEE (reference sequence). Here the CDR3 reads CASSLGQDYNSPLHF. CDR3 in DNA: TGTGCCAGCAGCTTGGGACAGGACTATAATTCACCCCTCCACTTT.

The V and J genes are TRBV27 and TRBJ1-2, with TRBD1 as a possible D gene (5 bases). V lost 4 bases and J 4 bases, leaving 19 bases between the germline ends. CDR3 length: 16 amino acids. The germline CDR1 and CDR2 sequences are MNHEY and SMNVEV (reference sequence). In DNA, the CDR3 is TGTGCCAGCAGTTCGGGTCAGGGAGGGCCTTCCTATGGCTACACCTTC. Translated, it gives CASSSGQGGPSYGYTF.

The chain carries TRBV19 and TRBJ2-1, with 11 bases matching TRBD2. The CDR3 extends over 15 amino acids. Germline V gene data show CDR1 as LNHDA and CDR2 as SQIVND (reference sequence). V lost 5 bases, J lost 7 bases, and 7 bases stayed unmatched. The CDR3 spells CASSPLAGGENEQFF. DNA for the CDR3: TGTGCCAGTAGTCCTTTAGCGGGGGGGGAGAATGAGCAGTTCTTC.

This chain connects TRBV5-4 to TRBJ1-4; 8 positions match TRBD1. The CDR3 sequence is 15 residues long. V was clipped by 4 bases and J by 3 bases; unmatched bases: 5. Per germline, CDR1 SGHNT and CDR2 YYREEE (reference sequence). The CDR3: CASSASTGANEKLFF. CDR3 DNA: TGTGCCAGCAGCGCTTCGACAGGGGCTAATGAAAAACTGTTTTTT. The full variable domain, completed using reference TRBV5-4 and TRBJ1-4, is ETGVTQSPTHLIKTRGQQVTLRCSSQSGHNTVSWYQQALGQGPQFIFQYYREEENGRGNFPPRFSGLQFPNYSSELNVNALELDDSALYLCASSASTGANEKLFFGSGTQLSVL.

The rearrangement uses TRBV19 and TRBJ2-5, with 10 bases fitting TRBD1. This CDR3 has 12 residues. Germline CDR1 and CDR2: LNHDA and SQIVND (reference sequence). V lost 4 bases to trimming and J lost 11 bases; unmatched junction nucleotides: 4. As DNA, the CDR3 is TGTGCCAGTAGTAAGGACAGGGGGTTACAGTACTTC. It yields the protein CASSKDRGLQYF.

This chain connects TRBV2 to TRBJ2-3; tentatively, D is TRBD1 (6 bases). Germline V CDR1 and CDR2: SNHLY, FYNNEI. The CDR3 runs to 14 residues. V was clipped by 6 bases and J by 0 bases, with 10 bases between them. DNA for the CDR3: TGTGCCAGCAGGGCAACAGGGAGCACAGATACGCAGTATTTT. Protein product: CASRATGSTDTQYF.

The chain employs TRBV7-9 and TRBJ1-3; D is uncertain. Trimming removed 5 bases at V and 0 bases at J, with 8 bases between. This CDR3 has 14 amino acids. The germline V gene encodes CDR1 SEHNR and CDR2 FQNEAQ (reference sequence). The CDR3 DNA reads TGTGCCAGCAGCCGGATGGTCTCTGGAAACACCATATATTTT. It encodes CASSRMVSGNTIYF.

The rearrangement joins TRBV30 to TRBJ1-6, with 8 bases that match TRBD1. The CDR3 is made up of 16 amino acids. V shed 2 bases and J 3 bases; nucleotides not matched to a gene: 6. Germline CDR1 is GTSNPN and CDR2 is SVGIG (reference sequence). As DNA, the CDR3 is TGTGCCTGGAGTCCACCGACAGGGGTCTATAATTCACCCCTCCACTTT. As protein: CAWSPPTGVYNSPLHF.

CDR3 sequence (DNA): TGTGCCAGCAAAAGGAGAGGGGGGCCGACAGATACGCAGTATTTT. Translating it yields CASKRRGGPTDTQYF. The chain is built from TRBV6-5 and TRBJ2-3; perhaps D is TRBD1 or TRBD2 (6 bases each). The V gene's germline CDR1 is MNHEY and CDR2 SVGAGI. V was clipped by 7 bases and J by 3 bases, with 17 bases between them. The CDR3 is 15 amino acids.

This clone was recorded once. The chain recombines TRBV12-3 or TRBV12-4 with TRBJ2-7; D gene uncertain. CDR3 length: 12 residues. V shed 5 bases and J shed 3 bases, with 8 bases lying between them. CDR3 protein: CASSRQSYEQYF. The DNA of the CDR3 is TGTGCCAGCAGTCGCCAAAGCTACGAGCAGTACTTC.

The V and J genes are TRBV11-2 and TRBJ1-2, with D hard to call. The CDR3 consists of 15 residues. Trimming removed 4 bases from V and 8 bases from J, with 20 bases in between. Germline V CDR1 and CDR2: SGHAT, FQNNGV. The CDR3 loop reads CASSSEKGLTEGYTF. In nucleotides, the CDR3 is TGTGCCAGCAGCTCGGAGAAGGGATTGACGGAGGGCTACACCTTC.

This clone appeared once. In nucleotides, the CDR3 is TGTGCCACCAGCAGTTTAGGTGTTTATGCCCATAGCAATCAGCCCCAGCATTTT. Translating it yields CATSSLGVYAHSNQPQHF. This chain connects TRBV15 to TRBJ1-5; D ambiguous. Trimming took off 3 bases at V and 0 bases at J, with 18 bases between the two ends. This CDR3 has 18 amino acids. Looked up from germline, CDR1 is LNHNV and CDR2 is YYDKDF (reference sequence). The full variable domain, with the rest looked up from reference TRBV15 and TRBJ1-5, is DAMVIQNPRYQVTQFGKPVTLSCSQTLNHNVMYWYQQKSSQAPKLLFHYYDKDFNNEADTPDNFQSRRPNTSFCFLDIRSPGLGDTAMYLCATSSLGVYAHSNQPQHFGDGTRLSIL.

The V and J genes are TRBV5-6 and TRBJ2-3, with D hard to call. Germline assignment: CDR1 SGHDT and CDR2 YYEEEE. The CDR3 extends over 13 amino acids. Trimming took 4 bases from V and 2 from J, leaving 8 bases between them. For the CDR3, the DNA is TGTGCCAGCAGCGCATGGCCCACAGATACGCAGTATTTT. As protein: CASSAWPTDTQYF. Full variable domain (rest looked up from reference TRBV5-6 and TRBJ2-3): DAGVTQSPTHLIKTRGQQVTLRCSPKSGHDTVSWYQQALGQGPQFIFQYYEEEERQRGNFPDRFSGHQFPNYSSELNVNALLLGDSALYLCASSAWPTDTQYFGPGTRLTVL.

The chain is built from TRBV5-8 and TRBJ2-3; tentative D call: TRBD2 (6 bases). The CDR3 covers 14 residues. The germline V gene encodes CDR1 SGHTS and CDR2 YDEGEE. CDR3 bases: TGTGCAACCCGGGGGAACTGGGGCACAGATACGCAGTATTTT. This translates into CATRGNWGTDTQYF.

This chain uses TRBV3-1 (or the pseudogene TRBV3-2) with TRBJ2-3, with TRBD2 identical over 9 bases. Trimming at V came to 1 base and at J to 0 bases, leaving 2 bases not matched to a gene. The CDR3 loop spans 16 amino acids. Germline CDR1 LGHDT, CDR2 YNNKEL (reference sequence). CDR3 in amino acids: CASSQASGVSTDTQYF. The CDR3 DNA sequence: TGTGCCAGCAGCCAAGCTAGCGGGGTTAGCACAGATACGCAGTATTTT.

This clone has a single count. The chain recombines TRBV20-1 with TRBJ2-3; 8 bases are a match to TRBD1. J lost 1 base, V lost 3 bases, and 6 bases had no gene match. Germline CDR1 and CDR2: DFQATT and SNEGSKA (reference sequence). The CDR3 is 15 amino acids. The CDR3 loop is CSASRDRGGTDTQYF. The CDR3 bases are TGCAGTGCTAGTCGCGACAGGGGCGGCACAGATACGCAGTATTTT.

J is TRBJ2-7 and V is TRBV19; tentatively, D is TRBD2 (5 bases). CDR3 length: 15 amino acids. The V gene's germline CDR1 is LNHDA and CDR2 SQIVND (reference sequence). Trimming stripped 3 bases from V and 0 bases from J, with 12 bases between. This chain's CDR3 is CASSIRWRSSYEQYF. CDR3 bases: TGTGCCAGTAGTATTCGGTGGAGGAGCTCCTACGAGCAGTACTTC.

The chain is built from TRBV18 and TRBJ1-1, with 7 bases that match TRBD1. This CDR3 has 15 amino acids. V was clipped by 4 bases and J by 5 bases; unmatched bases: 10. Per germline, CDR1 KGHSH and CDR2 LQKENI. CDR3 sequence reads: CASSQMQGGETEAFF. The CDR3 region has the DNA TGTGCCAGCTCACAAATGCAGGGGGGTGAAACTGAAGCTTTCTTT.

The V and J genes are TRBV5-1 and TRBJ1-2; 10 bases are shared with TRBD1. With 5 bases clipped from V and 2 bases from J, the junction kept 6 bases outside the gene matches. Germline V gene sequence: CDR1 SGHRS, CDR2 YFSETQ. The CDR3 totals 15 residues. The CDR3 loop reads CASRSTGQGNYGYTF. CDR3 coding DNA: TGCGCCAGCAGATCGACGGGACAGGGGAACTATGGCTACACCTTC.

This clone has just one count. This rearrangement joins TRBV4-1 to TRBJ2-5; a possible D gene is TRBD1 (5 bases). The CDR3 runs 16 residues. Trimming shortened V by 1 base and J by 5 bases, and 17 bases separated the two germline ends. Germline V gene data show CDR1 as MGHRA and CDR2 as YSYEKL. CDR3 sequence: CASSQGGQGKGETQYF. CDR3 DNA: TGCGCCAGCAGCCAAGGGGGCCAGGGTAAAGGGGAGACCCAGTACTTC.

This clone was picked up a small number of times. The chain has TRBV6-5 and TRBJ2-7; D not certain. The V end lost 4 bases, the J end lost 0 bases, and 10 bases lay between the germline ends. The CDR3 runs 14 residues. CDR1 and CDR2 from the germline V gene are MNHEY and SVGAGI. The CDR3 here is CASSSTGFSYEQYF. CDR3 sequence (DNA): TGTGCCAGCAGTTCCACCGGGTTCTCCTACGAGCAGTACTTC.